These 16 T cell receptor beta chains were sequenced from one sample in a study of T cell repertoires in cytomegalovirus infection. TCRdb analysed the reads with MiXCR anew, one entry per CDR3 protein. The sample includes approximately 500,000 distinct CDR3 sequences, 16% seen only once; the top ten take 20% to 30%. Specimen: CD8+ T cells from PBMCs. These receptors were collected from a human donor in good health (CMV status not recorded). Some clones in this sample may be carry-over from other donors' samples.

The table lists this clonotype with a few counts. This rearrangement joins TRBV11-2 to TRBJ1-6; TRBD1 is a possible D gene (5 bases). The V end was cut by 3 bases, the J end by 5 bases, with 20 bases between. The CDR3 length is 18 residues. Germline V CDR1 and CDR2: SGHAT, FQNNGV. The CDR3 sequence: CASSLVPAAGGDNSPLHF. In nucleotides, the CDR3 is TGTGCCAGCAGCTTGGTCCCGGCGGCGGGGGGGGATAATTCACCCCTCCACTTT.

The chain joins TRBV20-1 to TRBJ1-1; possible D gene TRBD1, 5 bases. The length of the CDR3 is 15 residues. V was pared by 0 bases and J by 1 base, with 12 bases between. Germline loops: CDR1 DFQATT, CDR2 SNEGSKA (reference sequence). The CDR3 nucleotides read TGCAGTGCTAGAGAGGGGCCTTTGGGGAACACTGAAGCTTTCTTT. This encodes CSAREGPLGNTEAFF.

This clonotype occurred a few times. The rearrangement uses TRBV18 and TRBJ1-4; D remains ambiguous. Trimming took 0 bases from V and 2 from J, leaving 13 bases between them. The germline CDR1 and CDR2 sequences are KGHSH and LQKENI. The CDR3 is made up of 17 amino acids. This chain's CDR3 is CASSPPRASSTNEKLFF. The CDR3 DNA follows: TGTGCCAGCTCACCACCGAGGGCATCGTCTACTAATGAAAAACTGTTTTTT.

About this clonotype: The junction departs from germline at one end; a sequencing error may be responsible. V gene TRBV5-1 combines with J gene TRBJ2-7; 8 nucleotides align to TRBD1. Germline loops: CDR1 SGHRS, CDR2 YFSETQ. The CDR3 is 14 residues long. This chain's CDR3 is CASSPGTGDYGQYF. CDR3 in DNA: TGCGCCAGCAGCCCCGGGACAGGTGATTACGGGCAGTACTTC.

This clonotype was counted a few times. The V gene is TRBV27, the J gene TRBJ1-2; D is perhaps TRBD1 (5 bases). CDR3 length: 17 amino acids. Between the trimmed V and J ends, which lost 5 bases and 7 bases, there was a span of 26 bases. Germline V CDR1 and CDR2: MNHEY, SMNVEV (reference sequence). In DNA form, the CDR3 reads TGTGCCAGCAGTCCGCGACCGGCAGGGTACCCGGCGGGTGGCTACACCTTC. Residues: CASSPRPAGYPAGGYTF.

The table lists this clonotype with many counts. The V gene is TRBV7-2, the J gene TRBJ2-1; D unresolved. Germline V lookup: CDR1 SGHTA, CDR2 FQGNSA. V shed 5 bases and J shed 5 bases, with 7 bases lying between them. There are 12 residues in the CDR3. CDR3 region: CASSLTDNEQFF. For the CDR3, the DNA is TGTGCCAGCAGCCTCACGGACAATGAGCAGTTCTTC.

The V and J genes are TRBV9 and TRBJ1-2; D ambiguous. Germline CDR1 reads SGDLS; CDR2 reads YYNGEE. This CDR3 has 16 residues. The germline V and J ends were trimmed by 0 bases and 3 bases, with 15 bases remaining between them. The CDR3 region is CASSVDVGREHYGYTF. In DNA form, the CDR3 reads TGTGCCAGCAGCGTAGATGTAGGGAGGGAGCACTATGGCTACACCTTC.

The V gene is TRBV5-4, the J gene TRBJ2-7; no firm D call. This CDR3 contains 12 residues. Trimming cost V 3 bases and J 3 bases, with 7 bases left between them. Germline V CDR1 and CDR2: SGHNT, YYREEE (reference sequence). The CDR3 nucleotides are TGTGCCAGCAGCTCATCCCTCTACGAGCAGTACTTC. This gives the protein CASSSSLYEQYF. Full variable domain (remainder filled in from reference TRBV5-4 and TRBJ2-7): ETGVTQSPTHLIKTRGQQVTLRCSSQSGHNTVSWYQQALGQGPQFIFQYYREEENGRGNFPPRFSGLQFPNYSSELNVNALELDDSALYLCASSSSLYEQYFGPGTRLTVT.

The chain links TRBV15 to TRBJ2-2; D gene ambiguous. The CDR3 is 15 amino acids. From germline, CDR1 is LNHNV and CDR2 YYDKDF (reference sequence). V lost 0 bases and J lost 4, with 9 bases in between. The CDR3 region has the DNA TGTGCCACCAGCAGAGATATGGTGGGCACCGGGGAGCTGTTTTTT. Amino acids: CATSRDMVGTGELFF.

The sample holds many counts of this clonotype. This rearrangement joins TRBV4-1 to TRBJ1-5; D unclear. The germline V gene has CDR1 MGHRA and CDR2 YSYEKL. CDR3 size: 16 residues. V was clipped by 0 bases and J by 0 bases, with 9 bases between them. The CDR3 spells CASSQEGSHSNQPQHF. CDR3 sequence (DNA): TGCGCCAGCAGCCAAGAGGGTTCCCATAGCAATCAGCCCCAGCATTTT.

This clonotype was counted at least ten times. This chain connects TRBV7-3 to TRBJ2-3; D perhaps matches TRBD2 (6 bases). The CDR3 spans 15 residues. Germline V lookup: CDR1 SGHTA, CDR2 FQGTGA. The V end lost 1 base, the J end lost 3 bases, and 11 bases lay between the germline ends. In nucleotides, the CDR3 is TGTGCCAGCAGCTTAAGACGGGAGAGGACAGATACGCAGTATTTT. Residues: CASSLRRERTDTQYF.

The chain employs TRBV7-9 and TRBJ2-2, with D possibly being TRBD2 (7 bases). In germline, CDR1 is SEHNR, CDR2 FQNEAQ (reference sequence). This CDR3 has 16 residues. V lost 7 bases to trimming and J lost 5 bases, with 20 bases between them. The chain's CDR3 is CASTDLRGGWTGELFF. CDR3 coding DNA: TGTGCCAGCACCGACCTTAGGGGGGGATGGACCGGGGAGCTGTTTTTT.

This clonotype has only a few counts. The genes are TRBV7-9 and TRBJ1-5; D remains ambiguous. The ends were cut back, 1 base at V and 5 bases at J, with 9 bases in the middle. The CDR3 contains 14 residues. Germline-derived CDR1 and CDR2 are SEHNR and FQNEAQ (reference sequence). CDR3 nucleotide sequence: TGTGCCAGCAGCTTAGGGGAAAGTTATCAGCCCCAGCATTTT. It translates to CASSLGESYQPQHF.

This clonotype was counted only a few times. This chain uses TRBV27 with TRBJ2-7, with TRBD2 identical over 12 bases. Unmatched junction bases numbered 7, after V lost 4 bases and J lost 3 bases. Per germline, CDR1 MNHEY and CDR2 SMNVEV (reference sequence). CDR3 length equals 16 residues. The CDR3 nucleotides are TGTGCCAGCAGTTCCCGACTAGCGGGAGAAAGCTACGAGCAGTACTTC. Protein sequence: CASSSRLAGESYEQYF.

This clonotype was detected ten times or more. This rearrangement joins TRBV10-3 to TRBJ1-5; D uncertain. This CDR3 is 15 amino acids long. Germline CDR1 and CDR2: ENHRY and SYGVKD. With 6 bases removed from V and 1 base from J, the gap between germline ends came to 13 bases. In DNA form, the CDR3 reads TGTGCCATCAGCGCTAGCTCGACGAGCAATCAGCCCCAGCATTTT. This translates into CAISASSTSNQPQHF.

Concerning this clonotype itself: A read error is possible here, since a much larger clone lies one base away. The chain employs TRBV7-3 and TRBJ2-7; 8 positions match TRBD2. The germline gives CDR1 SGHTA, CDR2 FQGTGA. This CDR3 spans 13 amino acids. The CDR3 DNA reads as TGTGCCAGCAGTCCGGGGGGGAAATACGAGAAGTACTTC. Translated, it gives CASSPGGKYEKYF.